The sample holds a few counts of the clone carrying this TCR beta chain. From germline, CDR1 is SGHVS and CDR2 FNYEAQ. Trimming took 1 base from V and 2 from J, leaving 15 bases between them. The CDR3 loop spans 17 amino acids. Libraries were prepared by immunoSEQ multiplex PCR; TCRdb keeps only in-frame clonotypes and omits some of them. Among over 300,000 clones, 70% to 90% were seen once, and the ten largest hold 2.2%. The entry originates in a study of blood T cell repertoires in COVID-19. Material: PBMCs or T cells enriched from blood (not recorded which). The gene calls are TRBV7-6 and TRBJ1-5, with D maybe TRBD1 (6 bases). The sequence came from a man aged 25 to 40 who had recovered from COVID-19. Here the CDR3 DNA reads TGTGCCAGCAGCTTAGTATTACGACAGGTACGCAATCAGCCCCAGCATTTT. Translation gives CASSLVLRQVRNQPQHF.